Listed below are T cell receptor beta chains from one sample, sequenced in a study of T cell repertoires in cytomegalovirus infection. No antigen has been identified for these receptors. TCRdb called the reads again in MiXCR, with one record for every CDR3 protein. The table records tens of thousands of distinct CDR3 sequences, 28% of them present only once. The specimen was CD8+ T cells from cultured PBMCs, collected from culture after CMV antigen stimulation. All receptors come from a human donor in good health (CMV status not recorded). Some clones in this sample may be carry-over from other donors' samples. The CDR3 runs from the conserved cysteine through the conserved F or W. D genes are given only for firm matches. A clone size is listed for some rows: how often the clone was seen (once, few, many), or a class if it is expanded.

DNA | CDR3 | V | D | J | size
TGCGCCAGCAGCTTGTTTAACTCCAGGACAGATACGCAGTATTTT | CASSLFNSRTDTQYF | TRBV5-1 | - | TRBJ2-3 | few
TGCAGTGCTAGTGCTAGCGGGAGCGGCACAGATACGCAGTATTTT | CSASASGSGTDTQYF | TRBV20-1 | TRBD2 | TRBJ2-3 | -
TGTGCCAGCAGTTTTTCTCGGGGGGTATGGCAGCCCCAGCATTTT | CASSFSRGVWQPQHF | TRBV28 | - | TRBJ1-5 | -
TGTGCCAGCAGTCCCAAAAGGCAGTTGACCGGGGAGCTGTTTTTT | CASSPKRQLTGELFF | TRBV11-2 | - | TRBJ2-2 | -
TGTGCCAGCAGTGAAGTGAGGAGGGTGACTGAAGCTTTCTTT | CASSEVRRVTEAFF | TRBV2 | - | TRBJ1-1 | few
TGTGCCAGCAGCCGGGGGTCGGGTGACAATGAGCAGTTCTTC | CASSRGSGDNEQFF | TRBV7-6 | - | TRBJ2-1 | many
TGTGCCAGCAGCCAAGATCTGGATCACATCACCGGGGAGCTGTTTTTT | CASSQDLDHITGELFF | TRBV14 | - | TRBJ2-2 | -
TGTGCCAGCAGCTCGCCCGCCGTATATCCAACCCGAAACACCATATATTTT | CASSSPAVYPTRNTIYF | TRBV7-2 | - | TRBJ1-3 | many
TGTGCCAGCAGTCCACTCCAGACCGACACAACCAGTGATACGCAGTATTTT | CASSPLQTDTTSDTQYF | TRBV28 | - | TRBJ2-3 | -
TGTGCCAGCAGCAAAGAGGTCGGGGGGCTCGGAAATGAGCAGTTCTTC | CASSKEVGGLGNEQFF | TRBV3-1 | - | TRBJ2-1 | -
TGCGCCAGCAGCCAACTGGACAGTACGGATGAGCAGTTCTTC | CASSQLDSTDEQFF | TRBV4-1 | - | TRBJ2-1 | many
TGTGCCAGCAACGACAGGGGGCGCGGTGAGACCCAGTACTTC | CASNDRGRGETQYF | TRBV12-3/TRBV12-4 | TRBD1 | TRBJ2-5 | few
TGTGCCAGCAGCCTGGGGACGGGCTATAACACTGAAGCTTTCTTT | CASSLGTGYNTEAFF | TRBV13 | - | TRBJ1-1 | -
TGTGCCAGCAGTTCCCCCGACCTGGGGGCACCCCTCCACTTT | CASSSPDLGAPLHF | TRBV12-3/TRBV12-4 | - | TRBJ1-6 | -
TGTGCCAGCAGCTTAACAGCGCCCAATGAGCAGTTCTTC | CASSLTAPNEQFF | TRBV7-9 | - | TRBJ2-1 | many
TGTGCCAGCAGCTTAGGGACTAGCGGGTACAATGAGCAGTTCTTC | CASSLGTSGYNEQFF | TRBV7-9 | TRBD2 | TRBJ2-1 | -
TGTGCCAGCAGTTACTCGGATATTCGGGGACTAGCGGGAACGCCATCCTACGAGCAGTACTTC | CASSYSDIRGLAGTPSYEQYF | TRBV6-2/TRBV6-3 | TRBD2 | TRBJ2-7 | -